A selection of T cell receptor beta chains follows, all from one sample in a study of shared clonotypes between healthy human individuals. Profiling relied on immunoSEQ multiplex PCR, and the TCRdb table lists in-frame clones only, not all of them. The sample has around 2.3 million clones, approximately 95% seen once. The specimen was naive CD4+ T cells sorted from blood. The receptors originated from a man aged 18 to 29 in good health. The CDR3 runs from the conserved cysteine through the conserved F or W. A D gene is named only where the DNA matches it firmly. Some rows have no size entry. The others give once, few or many, or a class for an expanded clone.

D gene: .
V gene: TRBV7-2
clone size: .
J gene: TRBJ1-1
CDR3 protein: CASAGAVNTEAFF
CDR3 DNA: TGTGCCAGCGCCGGCGCAGTGAACACTGAAGCTTTCTTT

D gene: .
V gene: TRBV2
clone size: .
J gene: TRBJ1-2
CDR3 protein: CASTLDNYGYTF
CDR3 DNA: TGTGCCAGCACCCTAGACAACTATGGCTACACCTTC

D gene: .
V gene: TRBV6-5
clone size: .
J gene: TRBJ1-6
CDR3 protein: CASSYEHNSPLHF
CDR3 DNA: TGTGCCAGCAGTTACGAGCATAATTCACCCCTCCACTTT

D gene: .
V gene: TRBV6-1
clone size: .
J gene: TRBJ2-1
CDR3 protein: CATVPQPYNEQFF
CDR3 DNA: TGTGCCACCGTGCCACAGCCTTACAATGAGCAGTTCTTC

D gene: .
V gene: TRBV6-1
clone size: .
J gene: TRBJ1-2
CDR3 protein: CASSVLGFAGYTF
CDR3 DNA: TGTGCCAGCAGCGTCCTTGGTTTTGCGGGCTACACCTTC

D gene: TRBD1
V gene: TRBV7-7
clone size: .
J gene: TRBJ2-1
CDR3 protein: CASSPGTGLFF
CDR3 DNA: TGTGCTAGCAGCCCCGGGACAGGGCTGTTCTTC

D gene: .
V gene: TRBV5-3
clone size: .
J gene: TRBJ2-4
CDR3 protein: CARSLVRGRTMAKNIQYF
CDR3 DNA: TGTGCCAGAAGCTTGGTGCGAGGAAGAACCATGGCCAAAAACATTCAGTACTTC

D gene: .
V gene: TRBV6-5
clone size: .
J gene: TRBJ1-4
CDR3 protein: CASTGRGLEKLFF
CDR3 DNA: TGTGCCAGCACCGGCCGGGGCCTTGAAAAACTGTTTTTT

D gene: .
V gene: TRBV28
clone size: .
J gene: TRBJ1-6
CDR3 protein: CASSLGTRGDSPLHF
CDR3 DNA: TGTGCCAGCAGTTTAGGGACACGGGGAGATTCACCCCTCCACTTT

D gene: .
V gene: TRBV28
clone size: .
J gene: TRBJ2-1
CDR3 protein: CASSLGEAEQFF
CDR3 DNA: TGTGCCAGCAGTTTGGGTGAGGCTGAGCAGTTCTTC

D gene: TRBD1
V gene: TRBV18
clone size: .
J gene: TRBJ2-5
CDR3 protein: CASSPYGQGQKETQYF
CDR3 DNA: TGTGCCAGCTCACCATACGGACAGGGGCAAAAAGAGACCCAGTACTTC

D gene: TRBD1
V gene: TRBV2
clone size: .
J gene: TRBJ2-3
CDR3 protein: CASRGGQGSDTQYF
CDR3 DNA: TGTGCCAGCAGGGGAGGACAGGGTTCAGATACGCAGTATTTT

D gene: TRBD1
V gene: TRBV6-1
clone size: .
J gene: TRBJ2-7
CDR3 protein: CASSAFPGQGVYEQYF
CDR3 DNA: TGTGCCAGCAGTGCATTCCCGGGACAGGGGGTCTACGAGCAGTACTTC

D gene: TRBD1
V gene: TRBV10-3
clone size: .
J gene: TRBJ1-6
CDR3 protein: CAISESWTGLRSPLHF
CDR3 DNA: TGTGCCATCAGTGAGTCTTGGACAGGATTAAGATCACCCCTCCACTTT

D gene: TRBD2
V gene: TRBV5-4
clone size: once
J gene: TRBJ2-2
CDR3 protein: CASSPRPGSGTSNTGELFF
CDR3 DNA: TGTGCCAGCTCCCCCCGGCCCGGTAGCGGGACCTCGAACACCGGGGAGCTGTTTTTT

D gene: .
V gene: TRBV6-5
clone size: once
J gene: TRBJ1-2
CDR3 protein: CASSYSWDGYTF
CDR3 DNA: TGTGCCAGCAGTTACTCGTGGGATGGCTACACCTTC

D gene: TRBD1
V gene: TRBV4-2
clone size: .
J gene: TRBJ1-6
CDR3 protein: CASSPGQGNSPLHF
CDR3 DNA: TGTGCCAGCAGCCCGGGACAGGGAAATTCACCCCTCCACTTT

D gene: .
V gene: TRBV14
clone size: few
J gene: TRBJ1-3
CDR3 protein: CASSQVGNTIYF
CDR3 DNA: TGTGCCAGCAGCCAAGTTGGAAACACCATATATTTT

D gene: .
V gene: TRBV6-6
clone size: .
J gene: TRBJ2-5
CDR3 protein: CASSLRLVGSETQYF
CDR3 DNA: TGTGCCAGCAGTTTGAGACTAGTTGGATCTGAGACCCAGTACTTC

D gene: TRBD1
V gene: TRBV18
clone size: .
J gene: TRBJ2-1
CDR3 protein: CASSPGQGDEQFF
CDR3 DNA: TGTGCCAGCTCACCAGGACAGGGCGATGAGCAGTTCTTC

D gene: .
V gene: TRBV4-3
clone size: .
J gene: TRBJ1-3
CDR3 protein: CASSPLLGGNSGNTIYF
CDR3 DNA: TGCGCCAGCAGCCCCCTGCTGGGGGGGAACTCTGGAAACACCATATATTTT

D gene: .
V gene: TRBV30
clone size: .
J gene: TRBJ1-4
CDR3 protein: CAWSVRNIGEKLFF
CDR3 DNA: TGTGCCTGGAGTGTAAGGAACATTGGGGAAAAACTGTTTTTT

D gene: TRBD1
V gene: TRBV5-1
clone size: .
J gene: TRBJ2-2
CDR3 protein: CASSLVTGAFGELFF
CDR3 DNA: TGCGCCAGCAGCTTGGTCACAGGGGCGTTCGGGGAGCTGTTTTTT

D gene: .
V gene: TRBV28
clone size: .
J gene: TRBJ2-7
CDR3 protein: CASSQKGQGSIEQYF
CDR3 DNA: TGTGCCAGCAGTCAAAAGGGGCAGGGTTCGATCGAGCAGTACTTC

D gene: TRBD1
V gene: TRBV4-3
clone size: .
J gene: TRBJ2-7
CDR3 protein: CASSQVWTGDREQYF
CDR3 DNA: TGCGCCAGCAGCCAAGTATGGACAGGGGATCGCGAGCAGTACTTC

D gene: .
V gene: TRBV19
clone size: .
J gene: TRBJ1-1
CDR3 protein: CASRLGPLMNTEAFF
CDR3 DNA: TGTGCCAGTAGATTAGGCCCTTTGATGAACACTGAAGCTTTCTTT